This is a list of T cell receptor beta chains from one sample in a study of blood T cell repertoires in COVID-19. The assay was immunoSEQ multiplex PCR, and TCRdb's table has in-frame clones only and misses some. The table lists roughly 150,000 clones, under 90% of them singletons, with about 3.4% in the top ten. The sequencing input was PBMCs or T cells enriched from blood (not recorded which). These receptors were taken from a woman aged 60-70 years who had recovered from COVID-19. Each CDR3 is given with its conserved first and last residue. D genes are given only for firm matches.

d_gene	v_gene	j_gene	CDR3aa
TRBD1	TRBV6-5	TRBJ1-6	CASRAGQAYNSPLHF
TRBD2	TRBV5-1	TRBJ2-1	CASMQRGHNEQFF
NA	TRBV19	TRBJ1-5	CASSIPGRDQPQHF
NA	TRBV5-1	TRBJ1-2	CASRVALGGTNYGYTF
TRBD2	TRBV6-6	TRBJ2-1	CASGTMTSGYNEQFF
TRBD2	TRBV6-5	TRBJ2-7	CASKAGPGGGEQYF
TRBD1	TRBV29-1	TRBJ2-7	CSVELSTGKDYEQYF
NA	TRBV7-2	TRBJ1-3	CASSLGGGTSGNTIYF
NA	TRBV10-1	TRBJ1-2	CASSETQGFGSYTF
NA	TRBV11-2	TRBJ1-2	CASSLTDDYGYTF
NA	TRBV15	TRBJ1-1	CATSSTGNTEAFF
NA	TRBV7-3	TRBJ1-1	CASSGLGANTEAFF
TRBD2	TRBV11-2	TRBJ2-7	CASSPRGAGGYEQYF
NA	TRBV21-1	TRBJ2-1	CASRQAWDEQFF
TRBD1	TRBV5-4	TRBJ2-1	CASSHGTGGTNEQFF
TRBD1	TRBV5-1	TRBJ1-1	CASSLPYRGKNTEAFF
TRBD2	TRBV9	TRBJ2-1	CASTPRAGGENEQFF
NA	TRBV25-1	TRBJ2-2	CASSGANPGELFF